The table lists the clone carrying this TCR beta chain with a few counts. The data belong to a study of T cell clonotyping in hematopoietic cell transplantation. Trimming took 2 bases from V and 2 from J, leaving 15 bases between them. The CDR3 covers 16 residues. The germline gives CDR1 SGHDT, CDR2 YYEEEE. The table came from immunoSEQ multiplex PCR; TCRdb's copy has only in-frame clones and leaves some out. The sample yields 3,000 to 4,000 clones, around 18% seen once. The specimen was peripheral blood mononuclear cells, collected 30 days after allogeneic stem cell transplant. This sequence originates from a male patient aged 50 to 59 who had an allogeneic stem cell transplant from a related donor, so the T cells may come from the graft donor. Some clones in this sample may be carry-over from other donors' samples. The chain carries TRBV5-6 and TRBJ2-3; tentatively, D is TRBD1 (7 bases). The DNA of the CDR3 is TGTGCCAGCAGCTTCCCCCAGGGGGGAGTCACAGATACGCAGTATTTT. Protein product: CASSFPQGGVTDTQYF. Complete variable domain (other parts from reference TRBV5-6 and TRBJ2-3): DAGVTQSPTHLIKTRGQQVTLRCSPKSGHDTVSWYQQALGQGPQFIFQYYEEEERQRGNFPDRFSGHQFPNYSSELNVNALLLGDSALYLCASSFPQGGVTDTQYFGPGTRLTVL.